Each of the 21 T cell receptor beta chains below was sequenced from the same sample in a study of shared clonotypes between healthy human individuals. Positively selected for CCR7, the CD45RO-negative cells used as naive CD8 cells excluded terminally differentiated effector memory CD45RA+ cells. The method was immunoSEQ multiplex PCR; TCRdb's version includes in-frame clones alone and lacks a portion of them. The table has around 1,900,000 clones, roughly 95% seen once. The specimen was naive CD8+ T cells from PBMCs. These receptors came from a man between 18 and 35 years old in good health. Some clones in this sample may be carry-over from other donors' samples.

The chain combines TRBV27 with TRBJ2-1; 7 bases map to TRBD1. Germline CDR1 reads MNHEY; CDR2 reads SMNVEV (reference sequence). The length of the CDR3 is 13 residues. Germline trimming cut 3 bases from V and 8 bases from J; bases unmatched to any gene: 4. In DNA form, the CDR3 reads TGTGCCAGCAGTTTTATCCAGGGGGATGAGCAGTTCTTC. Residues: CASSFIQGDEQFF.

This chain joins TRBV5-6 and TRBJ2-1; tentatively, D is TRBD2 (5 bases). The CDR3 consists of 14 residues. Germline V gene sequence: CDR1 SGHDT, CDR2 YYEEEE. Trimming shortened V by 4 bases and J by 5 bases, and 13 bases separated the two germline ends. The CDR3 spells CASSQDSFNNEQFF. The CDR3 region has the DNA TGTGCCAGCAGCCAGGACTCGTTCAACAATGAGCAGTTCTTC.

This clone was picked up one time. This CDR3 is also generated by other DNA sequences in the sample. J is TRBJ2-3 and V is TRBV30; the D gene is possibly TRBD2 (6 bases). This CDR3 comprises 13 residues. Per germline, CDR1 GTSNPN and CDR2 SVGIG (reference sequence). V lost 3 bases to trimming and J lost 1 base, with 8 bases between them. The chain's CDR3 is CAWRGGGTDTQYF. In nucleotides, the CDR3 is TGTGCCTGGAGGGGGGGTGGCACAGATACGCAGTATTTT.

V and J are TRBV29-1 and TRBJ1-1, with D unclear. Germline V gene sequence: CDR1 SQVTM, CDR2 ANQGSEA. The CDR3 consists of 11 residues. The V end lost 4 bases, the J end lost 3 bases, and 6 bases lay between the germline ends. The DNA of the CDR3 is TGCAGCGTTGTGTTGGACACTGAAGCTTTCTTT. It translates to CSVVLDTEAFF. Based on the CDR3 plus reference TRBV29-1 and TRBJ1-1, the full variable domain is SAVISQKPSRDICQRGTSLTIQCQVDSQVTMMFWYRQQPGQSLTLIATANQGSEATYESGFVIDKFPISRPNLTFSTLTVSNMSPEDSSIYLCSVVLDTEAFFGQGTRLTVV.

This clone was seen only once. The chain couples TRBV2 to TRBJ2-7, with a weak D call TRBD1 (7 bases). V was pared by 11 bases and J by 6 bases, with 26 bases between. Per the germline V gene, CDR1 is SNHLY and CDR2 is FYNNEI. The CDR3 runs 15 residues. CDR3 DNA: TGTGCCGGATTCCGGGGCAGGGGGATGGAGGGCGAGCAGTACTTC. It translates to CAGFRGRGMEGEQYF.

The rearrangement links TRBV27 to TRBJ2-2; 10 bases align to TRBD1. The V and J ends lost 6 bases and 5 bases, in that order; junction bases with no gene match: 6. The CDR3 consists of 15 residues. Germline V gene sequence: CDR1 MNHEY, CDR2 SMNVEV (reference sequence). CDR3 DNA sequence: TGTGCCAGCAGGGGGACAGGGGACGGGACCGGGGAGCTGTTTTTT. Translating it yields CASRGTGDGTGELFF.

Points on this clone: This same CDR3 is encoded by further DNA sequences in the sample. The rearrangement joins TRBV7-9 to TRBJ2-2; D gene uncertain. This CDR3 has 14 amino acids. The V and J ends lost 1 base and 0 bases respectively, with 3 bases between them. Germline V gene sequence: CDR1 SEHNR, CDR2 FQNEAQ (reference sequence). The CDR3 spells CASSLVSNTGELFF. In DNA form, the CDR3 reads TGTGCCAGCAGCTTAGTATCGAACACCGGGGAGCTGTTTTTT.

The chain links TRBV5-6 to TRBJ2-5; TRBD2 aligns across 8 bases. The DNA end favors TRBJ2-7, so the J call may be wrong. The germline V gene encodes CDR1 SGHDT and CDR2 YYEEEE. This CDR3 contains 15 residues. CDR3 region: CASSLPLAGYYEQYF. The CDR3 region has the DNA TGTGCCAGCAGCTTGCCCCTAGCGGGCTATTACGAGCAGTACTTC.

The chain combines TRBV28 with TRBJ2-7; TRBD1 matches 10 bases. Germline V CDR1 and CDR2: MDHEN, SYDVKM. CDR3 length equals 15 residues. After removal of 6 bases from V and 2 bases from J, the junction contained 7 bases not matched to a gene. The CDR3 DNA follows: TGTGCCAGCAGCCAGGACAGGGGGATGGCCTACGAGCAGTACTTC. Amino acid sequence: CASSQDRGMAYEQYF.

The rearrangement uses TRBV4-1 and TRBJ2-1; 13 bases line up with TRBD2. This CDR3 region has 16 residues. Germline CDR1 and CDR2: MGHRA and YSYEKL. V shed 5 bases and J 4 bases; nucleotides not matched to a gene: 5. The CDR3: CASSTLAGGPYNEQFF. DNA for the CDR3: TGCGCCAGCAGCACACTAGCGGGAGGGCCATACAATGAGCAGTTCTTC.

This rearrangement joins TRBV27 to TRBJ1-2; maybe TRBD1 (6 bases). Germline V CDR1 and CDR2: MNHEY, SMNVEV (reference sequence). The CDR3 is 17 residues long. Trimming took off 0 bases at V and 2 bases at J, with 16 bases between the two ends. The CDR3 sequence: CASSLSFLQGLNYGYTF. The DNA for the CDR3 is TGTGCCAGCAGTTTATCCTTCTTACAGGGACTAAACTATGGCTACACCTTC.

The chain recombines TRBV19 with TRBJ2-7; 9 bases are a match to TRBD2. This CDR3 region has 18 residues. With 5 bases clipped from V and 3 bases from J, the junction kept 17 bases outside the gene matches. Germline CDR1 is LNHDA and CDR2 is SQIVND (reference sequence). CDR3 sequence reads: CASSRGQDRLAEDYEQYF. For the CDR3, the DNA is TGTGCCAGTAGTCGTGGACAGGATCGACTAGCGGAGGACTACGAGCAGTACTTC.

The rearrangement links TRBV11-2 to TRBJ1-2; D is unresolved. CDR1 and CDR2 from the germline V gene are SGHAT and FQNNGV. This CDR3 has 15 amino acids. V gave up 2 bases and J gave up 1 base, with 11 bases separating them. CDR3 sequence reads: CASSLLATFNYGYTF. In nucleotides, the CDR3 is TGTGCCAGCAGCTTATTGGCTACGTTTAACTATGGCTACACCTTC.

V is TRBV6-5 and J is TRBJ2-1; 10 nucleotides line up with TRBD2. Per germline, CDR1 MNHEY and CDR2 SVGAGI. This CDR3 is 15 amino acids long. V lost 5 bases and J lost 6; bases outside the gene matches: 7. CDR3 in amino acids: CASSSLAGEGNEQFF. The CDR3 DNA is TGTGCCAGCAGTAGTCTAGCGGGAGAGGGCAATGAGCAGTTCTTC.

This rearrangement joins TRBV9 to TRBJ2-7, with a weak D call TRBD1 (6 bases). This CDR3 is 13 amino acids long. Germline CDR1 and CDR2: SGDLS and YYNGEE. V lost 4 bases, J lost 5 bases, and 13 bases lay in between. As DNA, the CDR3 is TGTGCCAGCAGCCCAAGGACAGCCAACGAGCAGTACTTC. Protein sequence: CASSPRTANEQYF.

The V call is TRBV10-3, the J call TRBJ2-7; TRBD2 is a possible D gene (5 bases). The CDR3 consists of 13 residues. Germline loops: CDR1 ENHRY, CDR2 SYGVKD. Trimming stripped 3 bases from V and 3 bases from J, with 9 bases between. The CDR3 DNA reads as TGTGCCATCAGTGACGGACTGAACTACGAGCAGTACTTC. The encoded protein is CAISDGLNYEQYF.

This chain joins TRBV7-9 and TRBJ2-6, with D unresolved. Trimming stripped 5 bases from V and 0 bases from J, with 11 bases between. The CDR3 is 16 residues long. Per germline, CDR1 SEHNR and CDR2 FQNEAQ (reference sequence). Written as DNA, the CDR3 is TGTGCCAGCAGCCTCCACCAGTACTCTGGGGCCAACGTCCTGACTTTC. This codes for CASSLHQYSGANVLTF.

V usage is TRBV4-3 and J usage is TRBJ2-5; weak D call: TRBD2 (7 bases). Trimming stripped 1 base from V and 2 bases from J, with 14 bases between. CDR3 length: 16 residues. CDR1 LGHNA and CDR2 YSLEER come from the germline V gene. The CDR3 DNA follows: TGCGCCAGCAGCCAAGCCCTACAGGGACTACAAGAGACCCAGTACTTC. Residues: CASSQALQGLQETQYF.

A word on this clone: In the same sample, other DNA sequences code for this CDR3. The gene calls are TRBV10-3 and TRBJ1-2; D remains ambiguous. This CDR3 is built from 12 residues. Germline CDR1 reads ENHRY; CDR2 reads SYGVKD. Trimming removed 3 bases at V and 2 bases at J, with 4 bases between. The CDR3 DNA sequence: TGTGCCATCAGTGAAGACAACTATGGCTACACCTTC. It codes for CAISEDNYGYTF.

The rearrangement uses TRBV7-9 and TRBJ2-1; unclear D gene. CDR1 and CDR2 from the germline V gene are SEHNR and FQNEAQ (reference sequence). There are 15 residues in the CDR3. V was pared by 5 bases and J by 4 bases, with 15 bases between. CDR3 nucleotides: TGTGCCAGCAGCCCCATCCAAGGCAGATACAATGAGCAGTTCTTC. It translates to CASSPIQGRYNEQFF.

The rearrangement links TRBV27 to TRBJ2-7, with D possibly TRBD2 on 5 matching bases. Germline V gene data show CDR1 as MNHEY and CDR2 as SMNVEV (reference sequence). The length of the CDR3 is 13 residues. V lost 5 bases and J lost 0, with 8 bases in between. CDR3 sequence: CASSQRYSYEQYF. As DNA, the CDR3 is TGTGCCAGCAGTCAGCGGTACTCCTACGAGCAGTACTTC.